This T cell receptor (beta chain) was retrieved from a study of OX40 agonist ivuxolimab in advanced cancers. General study findings and limits: At 0.1 to 3.0 mg/kg and by week 6, CD4+ and CD8+ T cells in the blood had expanded clonally.

V shed 7 bases and J 3 bases; nucleotides not matched to a gene: 9. CDR1 is MNHNS, CDR2 SASEGT, per germline. The CDR3 contains 15 residues. Data came from immunoSEQ multiplex PCR; TCRdb stores just in-frame clones and leaves some out. The sample consists of roughly 68,000 clones, 75% to 85% of them appearing once. In the case of this clone: The antigen is undetermined.

Here the sequenced sample was CD4+ or CD8+ T cells sorted from blood, taken in a trial of the OX40 agonist ivuxolimab. The receptor's source is an adult with an advanced solid tumor such as melanoma, head and neck, liver or kidney cancer. V is TRBV6-1 and J is TRBJ1-1; 9 nucleotides agree with TRBD1. CDR3 amino acids: CASTKIGDRDTEAFF. CDR3 nucleotide sequence: TGTGCCAGCACCAAAATCGGGGACAGGGACACTGAAGCTTTCTTT.